A selection of T cell receptor beta chains follows, all from one sample in a study of blood T cell dynamics during melanoma immunotherapy. TCRdb's copy holds only in-frame clones and misses some; the assay was immunoSEQ multiplex PCR. The sample has hundreds of clones, just under 70% seen once. The starting material was central memory CD8+ T cells from blood, obtained from a patient treated with checkpoint blockade. These receptors were taken from a human donor with melanoma. The CDR3 runs from the conserved cysteine through the conserved F or W. A D gene is named only where the DNA matches it firmly. Expanded clones get a size class; other rows say once, few or many, or leave the size out.

j_call: TRBJ2-5; d_call: NA; v_call: TRBV9; clone_size: NA; cdr3_aa: CASSQWLGQETQYF; cdr3_nt: TGTGCCAGCAGCCAATGGCTGGGACAAGAGACCCAGTACTTC
j_call: TRBJ2-1; d_call: TRBD1; v_call: TRBV4-1; clone_size: once; cdr3_aa: CASSQAPGQYNEQFF; cdr3_nt: TGCGCCAGCAGCCAAGCACCGGGACAGTACAATGAGCAGTTCTTC
j_call: TRBJ1-4; d_call: TRBD1; v_call: TRBV6-4; clone_size: NA; cdr3_aa: CASSAGTGDNEKLFF; cdr3_nt: TGTGCCAGCAGTGCCGGGACAGGGGATAATGAAAAACTGTTTTTT
j_call: TRBJ1-5; d_call: NA; v_call: TRBV7-9; clone_size: large; cdr3_aa: CASSRTSAGNQPQHF; cdr3_nt: TGTGCCAGCAGCCGGACCTCGGCGGGCAATCAGCCCCAGCATTTT
j_call: TRBJ2-7; d_call: NA; v_call: TRBV4-1; clone_size: NA; cdr3_aa: CASSQKFSSGQISYEQYF; cdr3_nt: TGCGCCAGCAGCCAAAAATTTAGTTCAGGACAGATTTCCTACGAGCAGTACTTC
j_call: TRBJ2-7; d_call: TRBD1; v_call: TRBV19; clone_size: few; cdr3_aa: CASSSGQNYEQYF; cdr3_nt: TGTGCCAGTAGTTCGGGACAGAACTACGAGCAGTACTTC
j_call: TRBJ2-7; d_call: NA; v_call: TRBV5-4; clone_size: NA; cdr3_aa: CASSLGGYEQYF; cdr3_nt: TGTGCCAGCAGCTTGGGGGGATACGAGCAGTACTTC
j_call: TRBJ2-1; d_call: NA; v_call: TRBV19; clone_size: large; cdr3_aa: CASSIAGVAEQFF; cdr3_nt: TGTGCCAGTAGTATAGCGGGAGTGGCGGAGCAGTTCTTC
j_call: TRBJ2-1; d_call: NA; v_call: TRBV1; clone_size: NA; cdr3_aa: CTSSQDRGDNEQFF; cdr3_nt: TGCACCAGCAGCCAAGATCGGGGGGACAATGAGCAGTTCTTC
j_call: TRBJ2-7; d_call: TRBD1; v_call: TRBV7-8; clone_size: hyperexpanded; cdr3_aa: CASSVGQAYEQYF; cdr3_nt: TGTGCCAGCAGCGTCGGACAGGCTTACGAGCAGTACTTC
j_call: TRBJ2-7; d_call: NA; v_call: TRBV7-8; clone_size: few; cdr3_aa: CASSLAGGPQEQYF; cdr3_nt: TGTGCCAGCAGCTTAGCGGGGGGGCCGCAGGAGCAGTACTTC
j_call: TRBJ2-2; d_call: TRBD2; v_call: TRBV10-2; clone_size: NA; cdr3_aa: CASSDIRGSGRAGELFF; cdr3_nt: TGCGCCAGCAGTGATATTAGAGGCAGCGGGAGGGCCGGGGAGCTGTTTTTT
j_call: TRBJ2-1; d_call: NA; v_call: TRBV6-4; clone_size: NA; cdr3_aa: CASSENSQGYNEQFF; cdr3_nt: TGTGCCAGCAGTGAGAACTCCCAGGGTTACAATGAGCAGTTCTTC
j_call: TRBJ1-2; d_call: NA; v_call: TRBV6-5; clone_size: NA; cdr3_aa: CASSYSPDRADGYTF; cdr3_nt: TGTGCCAGCAGTTATTCCCCAGACAGAGCCGATGGCTACACCTTC
j_call: TRBJ1-2; d_call: NA; v_call: TRBV14; clone_size: NA; cdr3_aa: CASSSGPRYYGYTF; cdr3_nt: TGTGCCAGCTCCTCGGGACCGAGGTACTATGGCTACACCTTC
j_call: TRBJ2-3; d_call: TRBD2; v_call: TRBV5-4; clone_size: NA; cdr3_aa: CASSLGRGTSGLGTDTQYF; cdr3_nt: TGTGCCAGCAGCTTGGGCCGTGGGACTAGCGGCCTAGGCACAGATACGCAGTATTTT
j_call: TRBJ2-1; d_call: TRBD1; v_call: TRBV6-4; clone_size: NA; cdr3_aa: CASSDSSQGAGNEQFF; cdr3_nt: TGTGCCAGCAGTGACTCGTCACAGGGGGCTGGCAATGAGCAGTTCTTC
j_call: TRBJ2-1; d_call: TRBD1; v_call: TRBV13; clone_size: NA; cdr3_aa: CASSSGMGQGGYNEQFF; cdr3_nt: TGTGCCAGCAGCTCCGGGATGGGACAGGGGGGTTACAATGAGCAGTTCTTC
j_call: TRBJ2-7; d_call: NA; v_call: TRBV12-2; clone_size: NA; cdr3_aa: CASYPGTSNIYEQYF; cdr3_nt: TGTGCAAGTTACCCCGGGACTAGCAACATCTACGAGCAGTACTTC
j_call: TRBJ2-7; d_call: NA; v_call: TRBV6-5; clone_size: NA; cdr3_aa: CASSYGIYEQYF; cdr3_nt: TGTGCCAGCAGTTACGGTATCTACGAGCAGTACTTC
j_call: TRBJ2-7; d_call: NA; v_call: TRBV28; clone_size: NA; cdr3_aa: CASSLRGKSYEQYF; cdr3_nt: TGTGCCAGCAGTTTAAGGGGGAAATCCTACGAGCAGTACTTC
j_call: TRBJ2-7; d_call: NA; v_call: TRBV5-6; clone_size: NA; cdr3_aa: CASRGTATPTYEQYF; cdr3_nt: TGTGCCAGCAGGGGGACGGCAACTCCCACCTACGAGCAGTACTTC
j_call: TRBJ2-2; d_call: TRBD2; v_call: TRBV6-1; clone_size: large; cdr3_aa: CASSEDVAGLRELFF; cdr3_nt: TGTGCCAGCAGTGAAGACGTAGCGGGATTGCGGGAGCTGTTTTTT
j_call: TRBJ2-1; d_call: NA; v_call: TRBV9; clone_size: NA; cdr3_aa: CASSVADPSSYNEQFF; cdr3_nt: TGTGCCAGCAGCGTAGCTGACCCAAGCTCCTACAATGAGCAGTTCTTC
j_call: TRBJ2-7; d_call: NA; v_call: TRBV21-1; clone_size: NA; cdr3_aa: CASRSSSSYEQYF; cdr3_nt: TGTGCCAGCAGATCGTCCAGCTCCTACGAGCAGTACTTC
j_call: TRBJ2-2; d_call: NA; v_call: TRBV6-4; clone_size: NA; cdr3_aa: CASSRGDPGELFF; cdr3_nt: TGTGCCAGCAGTCGAGGGGACCCCGGGGAGCTGTTTTTT
j_call: TRBJ1-5; d_call: NA; v_call: TRBV28; clone_size: few; cdr3_aa: CASSWGAPYSNQPQHF; cdr3_nt: TGTGCCAGCAGTTGGGGGGCTCCTTATAGCAATCAGCCCCAGCATTTT
j_call: TRBJ2-5; d_call: TRBD2; v_call: TRBV7-8; clone_size: NA; cdr3_aa: CASSLAPGLPSGAQYF; cdr3_nt: TGTGCCAGCAGCTTAGCGCCCGGACTACCAAGCGGGGCCCAGTACTTC
j_call: TRBJ1-2; d_call: NA; v_call: TRBV28; clone_size: NA; cdr3_aa: CASSFSGKGYGYTF; cdr3_nt: TGTGCCAGCAGTTTCTCAGGGAAGGGTTATGGCTACACCTTC